Listed below are T cell receptor beta chains from one sample, sequenced in a study of cytomegalovirus exposure and HLA in healthy donors. The method was immunoSEQ multiplex PCR; TCRdb's version includes in-frame clones alone and lacks a portion of them. Of about 150,000 clones detected, approximately 77% appear once; the ten largest clones hold over 1.1%. Sequencing was carried out using PBMCs. The receptors were gathered from a man aged 18-30 years in good health and CMV-seronegative. Both conserved end residues are trimmed from each CDR3. Each record gives: V gene, D gene, CDR3 protein. A D gene is named only where the DNA matches it firmly.

TRBV2 | - | ASSEASYEQY
TRBV27 | - | ASSPPDSYGYT
TRBV6-7 | - | ASSYEAVQETQY
TRBV10-3 | - | AIAATQETQY
TRBV6-1 | TRBD2 | ASSERIAGVGETQY
TRBV30 | - | AWTSGLHQPQH
TRBV2 | - | ASSEQFYEQY
TRBV5-4 | - | ASSPDRAETQY
TRBV2 | - | ASQRETGQGNTIY
TRBV28 | TRBD1 | ASSGTVGGEQY
TRBV5-4 | - | ASSSVGTPSSYEQY
TRBV10-1 | TRBD1 | ASSDRLGQSSYNEQF
TRBV5-1 | - | ASSVEPESSYEQY
TRBV7-8 | TRBD1 | ASSSDRALNTEAF
TRBV7-9 | - | ASSFREDTQY
TRBV5-6 | TRBD1 | ASSSEYGQGARDGYT
TRBV30 | TRBD1 | AWTPLGDSPSYEQY
TRBV27 | - | ASKLGQNNEKLF
TRBV29-1 | - | SVHYGGAGREQY
TRBV4-1 | TRBD1 | ASRTGTGVDEQY
TRBV5-8 | TRBD2 | ASSLGLAGDQETQY
TRBV7-2 | TRBD2 | ASRFPTSGRGKETQY
TRBV5-6 | TRBD1 | ASSIRNEGQEAYEQY
TRBV5-1 | TRBD2 | ASSSQRGDQETQY
TRBV6-5 | - | ASSPGPREQY
TRBV10-1 | TRBD1 | ASGTDSSYEQY
TRBV19 | TRBD2 | ASSIDRTSGKGYNEQF
TRBV28 | - | ASSLPQGLYGYT
TRBV19 | TRBD2 | ASTPLRGRPQEQY
TRBV2 | - | ASGRDLQSYEQY
TRBV5-1 | TRBD2 | ASSRRLAGGYSTDTQY
TRBV19 | TRBD2 | ASSVTSGSYDEQF
TRBV11-2 | - | ASSSPQKTGELF
TRBV4-3 | - | ASTPSRSNIGASEKLF
TRBV4-1 | TRBD2 | ASSQRLAGEVTGELF
TRBV5-1 | - | ASSLASGGPYEQY
TRBV7-2 | - | ASSLGARANNEQF
TRBV5-4 | TRBD2 | ASSLYSGTSGDNEQF
TRBV6-5 | - | ASSYSGGNYGYT
TRBV2 | - | ASSDTGDYGYT
TRBV7-2 | - | ASSLAGGSTQY
TRBV14 | TRBD1 | ASSHPQGYTGELF
TRBV19 | TRBD1 | ASSPGQGGSPLH
TRBV28 | TRBD2 | ASSLASGRGTQY
TRBV9 | - | ASSVGPNVESRAGELF
TRBV7-2 | - | ASSLGGYSNQPQH
TRBV6-6 | - | ASSYGTGSEQY
TRBV6-5 | - | ASSYGGSLAKNIQY
TRBV5-6 | TRBD2 | ASSPVGGGYEQY
TRBV27 | TRBD1 | ASKRGRDREYNEQF
TRBV6-5 | TRBD1 | ASRRLTGAGTEAF